This T cell receptor beta chain was sequenced for a study of OX40 agonist ivuxolimab in advanced cancers. Profiling relied on immunoSEQ multiplex PCR, and the TCRdb table lists in-frame clones only, not all of them. The sample comprises 45,000 or so clones, 89% of which are singletons, and less than 20% rests with the top ten. The CDR3 is made up of 16 amino acids. Trimming stripped 1 base from V and 3 bases from J, with 16 bases between. Germline V gene data show CDR1 as SGHAT and CDR2 as FQNNGV. This TCR was sampled from an adult with an advanced solid tumor such as melanoma, head and neck, liver or kidney cancer. The J gene is TRBJ2-7, the V gene TRBV11-2; D perhaps matches TRBD2 (6 bases). The sample here was CD4+ or CD8+ T cells sorted from blood, taken in a trial of the OX40 agonist ivuxolimab. In DNA form, the CDR3 reads TGTGCCAGCAGCTTAGGCGGTCGCGGCGGGGTCTACGAGCAGTACTTC. This codes for CASSLGGRGGVYEQYF.